This T cell receptor (beta chain) was obtained from a study of shared clonotypes between healthy human individuals. About this clone: The target antigen is unknown.

General study results and limits: Only blood was sampled; tissue repertoires likely differ.

Sequencing was at deep level. Once extracted for a subset, genomic DNA was divided evenly among several immunoSEQ plates. Each PCR replicate run on unsorted PBMC took in 250 to 350 ng DNA, tens of thousands of T cell genomes. Clones were sequenced by immunoSEQ multiplex PCR, and TCRdb holds only the in-frame ones, with some missing. The data show 450,000 to 500,000 clones, 60% to 85% seen once. This CDR3 region has 13 residues. Germline V gives CDR1 GTSNPN, CDR2 SVGIG (reference sequence). The V gene lost 2 bases and the J gene lost 5 bases, with 7 bases spanning the gap. This sequence originates from a middle-aged woman in good health. Some clones in this sample may be carry-over from other donors' samples. Sample: PBMCs. The rearrangement links TRBV30 to TRBJ1-6, with D uncertain. The CDR3 here is CAWSPGDNSPLHF. Here the CDR3 DNA reads TGTGCCTGGAGTCCCGGCGATAATTCACCCCTCCACTTT.